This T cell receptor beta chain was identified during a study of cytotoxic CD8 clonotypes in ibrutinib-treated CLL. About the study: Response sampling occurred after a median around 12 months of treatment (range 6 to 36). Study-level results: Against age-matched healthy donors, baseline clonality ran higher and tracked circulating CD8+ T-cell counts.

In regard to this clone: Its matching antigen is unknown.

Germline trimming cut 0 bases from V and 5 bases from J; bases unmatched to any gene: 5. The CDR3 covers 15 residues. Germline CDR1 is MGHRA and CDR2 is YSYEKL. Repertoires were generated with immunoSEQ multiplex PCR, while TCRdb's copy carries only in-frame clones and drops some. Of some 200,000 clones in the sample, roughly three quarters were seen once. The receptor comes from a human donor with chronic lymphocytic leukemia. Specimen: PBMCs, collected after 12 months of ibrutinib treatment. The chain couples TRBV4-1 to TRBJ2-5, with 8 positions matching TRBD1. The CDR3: CASSQEERTGETQYF. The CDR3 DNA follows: TGCGCCAGCAGCCAAGAAGAAAGGACAGGGGAGACCCAGTACTTC.